The source of this T cell receptor beta chain is a study of OX40 agonist ivuxolimab in advanced cancers. For the study in its entirety: Ivuxolimab was a fully human IgG2 agonistic monoclonal antibody targeting the costimulatory receptor OX40 (CD134). Intravenous ivuxolimab was administered to patients every 2 weeks at six dose levels: 0.01, 0.1, 0.3, 1.5, 3 and 10 mg/kg. Among the roughly 50 dose-escalation patients, around 19 had hepatocellular carcinoma, about 15 melanoma, 9 renal cell carcinoma and 9 head and neck cancer. A male proportion of around 80% and a mean age of 60 years, ranging from 23 to 79, were recorded for the dose-escalation cohort. Prior anti-PD-1, anti-PD-L1 or anti-CTLA-4 therapy was permitted, and checkpoint inhibitors had been received by under 50% of dose-escalation patients. Partial responses were achieved by three dose-escalation patients, of whom one had hepatocellular carcinoma and two had cutaneous melanoma. Peripheral TCRbeta sequencing was intended to test whether TCR sequence diversity was altered and clonal T-cell expansion was caused by ivuxolimab. The paper describes the monotherapy dose-escalation part (N = 52 patients) of the phase I trial of ivuxolimab.

Broader findings and caveats from the paper: The antigen specificity of the peripheral T cells that underwent clonal expansion was not determined. Low levels of normalized T-cell clonal expansion were also seen in some patients who did not respond. Partial responders in the 0.1-3.0 mg/kg groups had among the lowest normalized peripheral clonal expansion, especially among CD8+ T cells. At doses of 0.1 to 3.0 mg/kg, clonal expansion of both CD4+ and CD8+ T cells in blood was seen between baseline and week 6. After ivuxolimab, more expanded clones were found on average in CD8+ T cells than in CD4+ T cells.

Genomic DNA was extracted from sorted cells for sequencing of the TCRbeta CDR3 region. The immunoSEQ Assay was used to sequence the TCRbeta CDR3 regions. Sourced from immuneACCESS, this table was stored by TCRdb with only in-frame sequences that have V and J called. A share of the clones is absent; for the studies checked, an unresolved V gene accounts for under half, and the remainder has no known explanation. The sample data list about 58,000 clones, and 86% of these were observed just once. 0.85% to 1% of the sample is in the top ten clones. Sequences SGHRS (CDR1) and YFSETQ (CDR2) are obtained from the germline V gene. Relative to germline, V is 4 bases shorter and J is 2 bases shorter, with 18 bases between their ends. Counted from cysteine to phenylalanine, this CDR3 has 16 amino acids. Only the CDR3 DNA is retained, 48 bases long and in frame from the first base. Patients with autoimmune disease history or receiving systemic immunosuppression were excluded from the trial. Peripheral blood for TCR sequencing was collected from all dose cohorts at baseline, on cycle 4 day 1, and on cycle 7 day 1. The samples were taken from a phase I, first-in-human, multicenter, open-label dose-escalation trial of ivuxolimab. Adults with locally advanced or metastatic melanoma, renal cell, hepatocellular, or head and neck squamous cell carcinoma were enrolled in the trial. Before TCR sequencing, CD4+ T cells and CD8+ T cells were sorted from peripheral blood as separate populations.

On this clone itself: The antigen it recognizes is unknown. No much larger clone is present one base from it, and per-base qualities are unavailable.

The sequence derives from an adult with an advanced solid tumor such as melanoma, head and neck, liver or kidney cancer. The chain uses TRBV5-1 and TRBJ2-5; confidence is insufficient to name the D gene. The material was CD4+ or CD8+ T cells sorted from blood, obtained in a trial of the OX40 agonist ivuxolimab. The sequenced DNA: TGCGCCAGCAGCCCCTCATCCGCGATGAGTCAAGAGACCCAGTACTTC. This encodes CASSPSSAMSQETQYF.